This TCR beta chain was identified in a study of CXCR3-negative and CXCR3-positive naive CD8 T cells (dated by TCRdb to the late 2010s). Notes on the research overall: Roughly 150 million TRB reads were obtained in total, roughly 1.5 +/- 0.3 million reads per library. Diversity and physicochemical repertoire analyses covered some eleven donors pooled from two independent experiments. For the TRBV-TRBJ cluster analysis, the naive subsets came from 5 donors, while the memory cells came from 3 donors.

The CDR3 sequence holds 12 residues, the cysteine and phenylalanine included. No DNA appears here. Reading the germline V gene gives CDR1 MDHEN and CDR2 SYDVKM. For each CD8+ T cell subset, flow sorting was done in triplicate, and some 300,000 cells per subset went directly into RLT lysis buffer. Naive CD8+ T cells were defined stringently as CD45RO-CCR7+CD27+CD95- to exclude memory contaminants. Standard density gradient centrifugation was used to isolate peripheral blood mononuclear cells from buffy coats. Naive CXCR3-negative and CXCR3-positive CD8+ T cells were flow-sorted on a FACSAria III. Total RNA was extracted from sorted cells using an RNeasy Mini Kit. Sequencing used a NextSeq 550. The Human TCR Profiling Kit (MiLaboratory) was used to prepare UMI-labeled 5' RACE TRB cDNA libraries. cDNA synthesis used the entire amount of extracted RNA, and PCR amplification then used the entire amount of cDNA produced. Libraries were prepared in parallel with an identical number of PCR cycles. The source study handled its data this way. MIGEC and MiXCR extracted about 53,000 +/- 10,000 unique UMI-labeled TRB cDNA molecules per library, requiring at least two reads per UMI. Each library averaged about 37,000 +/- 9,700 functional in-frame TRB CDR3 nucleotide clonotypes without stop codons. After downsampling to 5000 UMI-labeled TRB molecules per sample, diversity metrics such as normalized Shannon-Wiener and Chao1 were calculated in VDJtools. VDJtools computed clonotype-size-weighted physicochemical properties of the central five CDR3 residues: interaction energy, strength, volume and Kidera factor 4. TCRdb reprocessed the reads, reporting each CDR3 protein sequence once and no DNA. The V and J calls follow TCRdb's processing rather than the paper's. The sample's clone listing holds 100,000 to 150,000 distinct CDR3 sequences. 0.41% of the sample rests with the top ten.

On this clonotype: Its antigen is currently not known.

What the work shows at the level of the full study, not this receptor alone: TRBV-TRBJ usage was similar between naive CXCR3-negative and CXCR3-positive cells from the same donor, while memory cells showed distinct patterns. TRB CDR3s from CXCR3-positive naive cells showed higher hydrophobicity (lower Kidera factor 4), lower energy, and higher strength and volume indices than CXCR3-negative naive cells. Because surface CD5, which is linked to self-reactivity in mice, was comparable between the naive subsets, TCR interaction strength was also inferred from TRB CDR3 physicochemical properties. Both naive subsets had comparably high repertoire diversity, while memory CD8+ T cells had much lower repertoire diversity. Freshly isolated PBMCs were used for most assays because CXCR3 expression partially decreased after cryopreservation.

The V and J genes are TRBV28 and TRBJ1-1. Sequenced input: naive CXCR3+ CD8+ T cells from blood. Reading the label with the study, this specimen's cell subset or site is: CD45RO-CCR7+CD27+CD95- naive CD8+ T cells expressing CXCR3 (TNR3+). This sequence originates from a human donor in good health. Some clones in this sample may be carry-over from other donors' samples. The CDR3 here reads CASSQSWDEAFF.